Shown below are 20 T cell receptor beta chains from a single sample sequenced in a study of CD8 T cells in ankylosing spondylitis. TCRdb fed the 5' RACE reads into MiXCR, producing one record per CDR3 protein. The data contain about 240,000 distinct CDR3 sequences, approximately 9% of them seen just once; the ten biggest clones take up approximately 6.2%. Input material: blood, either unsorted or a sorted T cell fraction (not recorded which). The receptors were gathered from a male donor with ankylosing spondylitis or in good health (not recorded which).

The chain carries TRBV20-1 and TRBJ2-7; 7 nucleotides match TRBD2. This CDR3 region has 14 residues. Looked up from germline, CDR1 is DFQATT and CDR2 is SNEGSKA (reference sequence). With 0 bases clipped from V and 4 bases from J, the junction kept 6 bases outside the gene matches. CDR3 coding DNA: TGCAGTGCTAGAGATAATAAGGGACTATACGAGCAGTACTTC. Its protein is CSARDNKGLYEQYF.

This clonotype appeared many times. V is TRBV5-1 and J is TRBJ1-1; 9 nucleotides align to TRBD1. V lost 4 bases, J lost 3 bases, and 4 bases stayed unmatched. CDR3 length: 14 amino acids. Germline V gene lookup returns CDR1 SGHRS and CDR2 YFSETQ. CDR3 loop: CASSDTGGDTEAFF. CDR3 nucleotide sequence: TGCGCCAGCAGCGACACAGGGGGCGACACTGAAGCTTTCTTT.

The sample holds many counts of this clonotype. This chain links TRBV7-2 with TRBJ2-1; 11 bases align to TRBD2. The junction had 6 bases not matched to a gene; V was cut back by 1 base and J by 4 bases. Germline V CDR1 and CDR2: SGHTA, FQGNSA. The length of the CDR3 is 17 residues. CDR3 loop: CASSLVPLAGGYNEQFF. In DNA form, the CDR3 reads TGTGCCAGCAGCTTAGTCCCTCTAGCGGGAGGTTACAATGAGCAGTTCTTC.

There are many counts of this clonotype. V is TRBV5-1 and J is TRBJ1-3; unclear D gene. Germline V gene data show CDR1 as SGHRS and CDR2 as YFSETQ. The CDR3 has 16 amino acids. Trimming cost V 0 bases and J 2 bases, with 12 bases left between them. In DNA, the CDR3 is TGCGCCAGCAGCTTGGATTTAGCTTACACTGGAAACACCATATATTTT. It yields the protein CASSLDLAYTGNTIYF.

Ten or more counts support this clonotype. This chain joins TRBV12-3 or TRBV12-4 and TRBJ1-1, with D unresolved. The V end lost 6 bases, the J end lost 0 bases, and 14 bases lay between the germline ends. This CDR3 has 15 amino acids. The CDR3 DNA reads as TGTGCCAGCAGACGGGGAGGACGGTTGAACACTGAAGCTTTCTTT. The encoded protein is CASRRGGRLNTEAFF.

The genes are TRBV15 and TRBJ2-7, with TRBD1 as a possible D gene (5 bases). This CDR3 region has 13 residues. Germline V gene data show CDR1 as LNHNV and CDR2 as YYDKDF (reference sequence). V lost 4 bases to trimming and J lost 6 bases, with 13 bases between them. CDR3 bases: TGTGCCACCAGCACTCGAGCAGGGCTCGAGCAGTACTTC. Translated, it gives CATSTRAGLEQYF. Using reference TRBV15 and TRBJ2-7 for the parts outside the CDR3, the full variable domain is DAMVIQNPRYQVTQFGKPVTLSCSQTLNHNVMYWYQQKSSQAPKLLFHYYDKDFNNEADTPDNFQSRRPNTSFCFLDIRSPGLGDTAMYLCATSTRAGLEQYFGPGTRLTVT.

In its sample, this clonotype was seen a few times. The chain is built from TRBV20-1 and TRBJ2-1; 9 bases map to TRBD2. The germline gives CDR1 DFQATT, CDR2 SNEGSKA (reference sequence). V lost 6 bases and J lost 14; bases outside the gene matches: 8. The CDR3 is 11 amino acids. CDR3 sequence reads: CSARGGTRKFF. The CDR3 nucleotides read TGCAGTGCGCGGGGGGGGACTAGGAAGTTCTTC.

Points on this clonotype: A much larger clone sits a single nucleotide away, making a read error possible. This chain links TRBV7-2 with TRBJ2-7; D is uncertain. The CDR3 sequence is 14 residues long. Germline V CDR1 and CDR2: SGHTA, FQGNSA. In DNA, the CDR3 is TGTGCCTGCAGCCCTTGGACCGGTCCCTACGAGCAGTACTTC. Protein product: CACSPWTGPYEQYF.

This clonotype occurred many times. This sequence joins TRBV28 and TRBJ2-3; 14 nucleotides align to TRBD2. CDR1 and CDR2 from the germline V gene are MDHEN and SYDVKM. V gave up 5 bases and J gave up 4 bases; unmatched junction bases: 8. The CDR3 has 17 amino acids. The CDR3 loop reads CASSPAGLAGEADTQYF. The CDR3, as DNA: TGTGCCAGCAGTCCGGCGGGACTAGCGGGAGAGGCAGATACGCAGTATTTT.

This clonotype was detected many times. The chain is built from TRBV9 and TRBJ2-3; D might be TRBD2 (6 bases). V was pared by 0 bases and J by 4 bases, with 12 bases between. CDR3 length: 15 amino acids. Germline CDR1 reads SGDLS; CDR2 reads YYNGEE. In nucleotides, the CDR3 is TGTGCCAGCAGCGTAGATCCGGGAGCGGCAGATACGCAGTATTTT. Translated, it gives CASSVDPGAADTQYF.

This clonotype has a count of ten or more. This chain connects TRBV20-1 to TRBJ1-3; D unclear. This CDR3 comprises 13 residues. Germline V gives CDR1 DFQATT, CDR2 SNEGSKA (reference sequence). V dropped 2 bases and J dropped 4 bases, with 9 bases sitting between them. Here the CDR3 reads CSARSHGGNTIYF. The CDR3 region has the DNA TGCAGTGCTAGATCCCACGGAGGAAACACCATATATTTT.

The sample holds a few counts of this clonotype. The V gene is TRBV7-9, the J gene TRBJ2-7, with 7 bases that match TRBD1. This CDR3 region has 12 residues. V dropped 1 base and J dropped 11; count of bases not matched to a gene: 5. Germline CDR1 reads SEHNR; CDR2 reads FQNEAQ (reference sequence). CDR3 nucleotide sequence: TGTGCCAGCAGCTTAGACTCCCAGGGGGAGTACTTC. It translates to CASSLDSQGEYF.

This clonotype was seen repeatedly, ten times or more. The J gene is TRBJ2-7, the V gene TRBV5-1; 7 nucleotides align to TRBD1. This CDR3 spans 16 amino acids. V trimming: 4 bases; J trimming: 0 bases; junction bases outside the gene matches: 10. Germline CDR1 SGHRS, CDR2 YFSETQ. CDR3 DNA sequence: TGCGCCAGCAGCCCTCGGACAGGCCCTTCCTCCTACGAGCAGTACTTC. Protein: CASSPRTGPSSYEQYF.

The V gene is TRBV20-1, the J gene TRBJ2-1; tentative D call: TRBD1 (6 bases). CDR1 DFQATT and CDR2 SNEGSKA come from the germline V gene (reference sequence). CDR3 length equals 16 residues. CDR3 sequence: CCVRGHHPSSYNEQFF. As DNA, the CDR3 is TGCTGCGTCAGGGGCCATCATCCGAGCTCCTACAATGAGCAGTTCTTC.

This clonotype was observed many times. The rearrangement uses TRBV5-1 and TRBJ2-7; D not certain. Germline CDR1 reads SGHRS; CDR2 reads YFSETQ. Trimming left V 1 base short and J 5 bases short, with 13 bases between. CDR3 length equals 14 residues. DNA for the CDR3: TGCGCCAGCAGCTTGCGGCCCTCGGTAGACGAGCAGTACTTC. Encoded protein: CASSLRPSVDEQYF.

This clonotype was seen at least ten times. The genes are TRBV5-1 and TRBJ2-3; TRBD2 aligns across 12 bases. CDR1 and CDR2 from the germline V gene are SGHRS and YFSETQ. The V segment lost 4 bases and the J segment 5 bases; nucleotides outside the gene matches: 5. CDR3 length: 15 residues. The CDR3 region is CASSPLGLAGDTQYF. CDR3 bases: TGCGCCAGCAGCCCCTTGGGACTAGCGGGAGATACGCAGTATTTT.

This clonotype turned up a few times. CDR3 sequence reads: CASSQGTGVGYTF. Here the CDR3 DNA reads TGTGCCAGCAGCCAGGGGACAGGAGTCGGCTACACCTTC. The V gene is TRBV4-2, the J gene TRBJ1-2; 8 nucleotides line up with TRBD1. The V gene end was trimmed by 3 bases and the J gene end by 8 bases; junction bases not matched to a gene: 5. Germline V gene data show CDR1 as LGHNA and CDR2 as YNFKEQ. The CDR3 consists of 13 residues.

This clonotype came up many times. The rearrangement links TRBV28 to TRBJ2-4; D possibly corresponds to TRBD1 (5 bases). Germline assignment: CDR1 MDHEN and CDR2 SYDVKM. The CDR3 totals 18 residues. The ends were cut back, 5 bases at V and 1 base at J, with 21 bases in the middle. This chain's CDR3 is CASSTSDISEVAKNIQYF. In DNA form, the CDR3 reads TGTGCCAGCAGTACCTCGGACATCTCCGAGGTGGCCAAAAACATTCAGTACTTC.

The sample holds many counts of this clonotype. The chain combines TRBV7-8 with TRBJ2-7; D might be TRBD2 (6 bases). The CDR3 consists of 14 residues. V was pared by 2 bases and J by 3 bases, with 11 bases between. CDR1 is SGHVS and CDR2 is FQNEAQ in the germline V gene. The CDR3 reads CASSLWRAFYEQYF. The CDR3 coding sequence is TGTGCCAGCAGCTTATGGAGGGCGTTCTACGAGCAGTACTTC.

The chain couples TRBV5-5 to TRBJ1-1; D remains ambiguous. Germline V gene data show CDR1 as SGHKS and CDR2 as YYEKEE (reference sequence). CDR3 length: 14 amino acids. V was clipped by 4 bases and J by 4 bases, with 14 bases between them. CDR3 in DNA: TGTGCCAGCAGCGCCCTACCCTCTAGCACTGAAGCTTTCTTT. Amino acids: CASSALPSSTEAFF.